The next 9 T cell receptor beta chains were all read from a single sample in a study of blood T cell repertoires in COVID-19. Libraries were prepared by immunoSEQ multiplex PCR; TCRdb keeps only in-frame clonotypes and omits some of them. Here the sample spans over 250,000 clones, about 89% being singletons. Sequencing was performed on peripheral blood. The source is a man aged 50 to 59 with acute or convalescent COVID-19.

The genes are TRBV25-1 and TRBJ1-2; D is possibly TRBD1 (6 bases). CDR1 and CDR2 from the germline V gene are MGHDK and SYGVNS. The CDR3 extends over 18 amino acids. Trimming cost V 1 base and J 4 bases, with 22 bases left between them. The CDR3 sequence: CASSEFTGQQVQSYGYTF. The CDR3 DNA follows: TGTGCCAGCAGTGAATTTACCGGACAGCAAGTACAAAGCTATGGCTACACCTTC.

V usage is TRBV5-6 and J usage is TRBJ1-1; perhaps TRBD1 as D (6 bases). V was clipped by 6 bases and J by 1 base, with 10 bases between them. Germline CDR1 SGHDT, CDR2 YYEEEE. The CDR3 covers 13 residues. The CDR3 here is CASILTGNTEAFF. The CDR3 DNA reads TGTGCCAGCATCCTGACAGGGAACACTGAAGCTTTCTTT.

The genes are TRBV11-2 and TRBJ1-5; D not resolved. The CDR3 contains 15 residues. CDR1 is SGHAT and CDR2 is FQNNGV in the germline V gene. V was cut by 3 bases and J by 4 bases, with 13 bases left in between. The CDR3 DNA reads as TGTGCCAGCAGCTTGGAGGGAGCGGGTAATCAGCCCCAGCATTTT. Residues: CASSLEGAGNQPQHF.

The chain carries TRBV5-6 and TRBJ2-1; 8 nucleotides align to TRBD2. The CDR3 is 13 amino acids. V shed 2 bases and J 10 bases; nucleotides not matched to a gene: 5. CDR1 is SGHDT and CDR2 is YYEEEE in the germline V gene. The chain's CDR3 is CASSLAGVNEQFF. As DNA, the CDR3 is TGTGCCAGCAGCTTAGCGGGGGTAAACGAGCAGTTCTTC.

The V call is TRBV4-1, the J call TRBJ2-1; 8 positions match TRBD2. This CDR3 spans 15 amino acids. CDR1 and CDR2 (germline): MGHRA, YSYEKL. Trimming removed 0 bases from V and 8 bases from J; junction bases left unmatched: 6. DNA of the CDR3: TGCGCCAGCAGCCAAGAGTCCCGGGGGGGATATGAGCAGTTCTTC. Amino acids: CASSQESRGGYEQFF.

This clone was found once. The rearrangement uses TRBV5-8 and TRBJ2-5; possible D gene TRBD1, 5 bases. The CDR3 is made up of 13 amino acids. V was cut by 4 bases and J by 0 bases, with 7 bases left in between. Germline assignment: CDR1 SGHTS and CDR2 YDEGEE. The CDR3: CASSRGYQETQYF. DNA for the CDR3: TGTGCCAGCAGCAGGGGCTACCAAGAGACCCAGTACTTC.

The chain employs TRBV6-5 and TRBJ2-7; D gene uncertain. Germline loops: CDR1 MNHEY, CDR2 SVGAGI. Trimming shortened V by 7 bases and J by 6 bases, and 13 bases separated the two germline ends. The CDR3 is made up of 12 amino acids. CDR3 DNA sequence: TGTGCCAGCATATCGGGTCCCGGCGAGCAGTACTTC. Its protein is CASISGPGEQYF.

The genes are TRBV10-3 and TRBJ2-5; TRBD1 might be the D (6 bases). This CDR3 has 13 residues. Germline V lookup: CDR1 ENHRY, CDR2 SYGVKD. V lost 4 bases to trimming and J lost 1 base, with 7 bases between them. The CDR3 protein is CAISGTVQETQYF. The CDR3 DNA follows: TGTGCCATCAGTGGGACAGTCCAAGAGACCCAGTACTTC.

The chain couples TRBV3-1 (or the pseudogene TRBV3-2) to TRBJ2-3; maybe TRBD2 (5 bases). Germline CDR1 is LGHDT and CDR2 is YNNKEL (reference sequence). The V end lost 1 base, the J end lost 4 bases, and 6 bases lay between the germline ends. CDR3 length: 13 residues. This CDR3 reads CASSQVRADTQYF. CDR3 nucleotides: TGTGCCAGCAGCCAAGTGCGGGCAGATACGCAGTATTTT.